Listed here are 19 T cell receptor beta chains from one sample, sequenced in a study of blood T cell repertoires in COVID-19. Some clones are missing from TCRdb's copy, which holds only in-frame ones; the method was immunoSEQ multiplex PCR. This sample has about 44,000 clones; approximately 86% occur once, and the top ten carry approximately 20%. Sequences were obtained from peripheral blood. The receptors stem from an elderly woman in a cohort sampled during active or convalescent COVID-19.

The chain has TRBV9 and TRBJ2-7; the match to TRBD2 covers 7 bases. J gave up 2 bases and V 0 bases, and 5 bases lay outside the gene matches. Germline CDR1 reads SGDLS; CDR2 reads YYNGEE. This CDR3 contains 15 residues. CDR3 loop: CASSVEVGGTYEQYF. The CDR3 coding sequence is TGTGCCAGCAGCGTAGAAGTGGGGGGGACCTACGAGCAGTACTTC.

The chain joins TRBV6-5 to TRBJ1-1; tentative D call: TRBD1 (5 bases). V lost 0 bases and J lost 0, with 8 bases in between. CDR3 length: 15 residues. CDR1 is MNHEY and CDR2 is SVGAGI in the germline V gene. The CDR3 nucleotides are TGTGCCAGCAGTTACTCCAGACAGCTGAACACTGAAGCTTTCTTT. Amino acids: CASSYSRQLNTEAFF.

The J gene is TRBJ2-2, the V gene TRBV7-2, with 7 nucleotides matching TRBD2. The CDR3 is 14 residues long. Trimming cost V 5 bases and J 6 bases; bases outside gene matches: 6. Germline assignment: CDR1 SGHTA and CDR2 FQGNSA. The CDR3 reads CASSPGLSAGELFF. CDR3 bases: TGTGCCAGCAGCCCGGGACTATCAGCCGGGGAGCTGTTTTTT.

The J gene is TRBJ1-2, the V gene TRBV28; possibly TRBD1 for D (6 bases). CDR3 length: 17 amino acids. With 10 bases removed from V and 2 bases from J, the gap between germline ends came to 26 bases. Germline V gene sequence: CDR1 MDHEN, CDR2 SYDVKM. CDR3 sequence: CATAPGTGYSWNYGYTF. CDR3 DNA: TGTGCCACCGCCCCCGGAACAGGGTATTCGTGGAACTATGGCTACACCTTC.

The V call is TRBV29-1, the J call TRBJ1-2, with a weak D call TRBD1 (5 bases). V was pared by 1 base and J by 7 bases, with 16 bases between. CDR3 length equals 14 residues. Germline loops: CDR1 SQVTM, CDR2 ANQGSEA. The chain's CDR3 is CSVEGHGGYRGYTF. CDR3 DNA sequence: TGCAGCGTTGAAGGGCACGGGGGTTATCGTGGCTACACCTTC.

This chain joins TRBV7-8 and TRBJ2-2; 10 bases are a match to TRBD2. Losses at the gene ends were 4 bases for V and 4 bases for J; bases not matched to a gene: 9. Germline CDR1 SGHVS, CDR2 FQNEAQ. This CDR3 has 17 amino acids. In DNA, the CDR3 is TGTGCCAGCAGCTGGGGAGCGGGAGGGCCAGGCACCGGGGAGCTGTTTTTT. Its protein product is CASSWGAGGPGTGELFF.

The chain joins TRBV19 to TRBJ1-4, with no clear D. In germline, CDR1 is LNHDA, CDR2 SQIVND (reference sequence). This CDR3 has 13 residues. Trimming pared 3 bases from V and 10 bases from J, leaving 12 bases between. CDR3 DNA sequence: TGTGCCAGTAGTATTCCCCCGGGAGGAAAACTGTTTTTT. The encoded protein is CASSIPPGGKLFF.

The chain employs TRBV9 and TRBJ2-7, with 10 nucleotides matching TRBD1. Germline loops: CDR1 SGDLS, CDR2 YYNGEE. CDR3 length: 15 residues. Germline trimming cut 0 bases from V and 5 bases from J; bases unmatched to any gene: 5. The chain's CDR3 is CASSVVGTGVNEQYF. The CDR3 DNA sequence: TGTGCCAGCAGCGTAGTTGGGACAGGGGTAAACGAGCAGTACTTC.

This clone was observed a few times. V and J are TRBV7-2 and TRBJ2-1; 10 bases map to TRBD2. This CDR3 has 15 residues. Trimming at V came to 5 bases and at J to 2 bases, leaving 3 bases not matched to a gene. The germline CDR1 and CDR2 sequences are SGHTA and FQGNSA. In DNA form, the CDR3 reads TGTGCCAGCAGCCAAACTAGCGGGACCTACAATGAGCAGTTCTTC. Translating gives CASSQTSGTYNEQFF.

The V and J genes are TRBV5-1 and TRBJ1-1; TRBD1 might be the D (5 bases). This CDR3 has 14 residues. V was cut by 1 base and J by 3 bases, with 10 bases left in between. The germline CDR1 and CDR2 sequences are SGHRS and YFSETQ. In nucleotides, the CDR3 is TGCGCCAGCAGCTTGAGGGGTGCGGACACTGAAGCTTTCTTT. Protein product: CASSLRGADTEAFF.

V and J are TRBV6-6 and TRBJ2-3; 9 nucleotides agree with TRBD2. Germline trimming cut 1 base from V and 6 bases from J; bases unmatched to any gene: 5. This CDR3 contains 15 residues. CDR1 and CDR2 (germline): MNHNY, SVGAGI (reference sequence). The CDR3: CASSYFAGGPDTQYF. The CDR3 bases are TGTGCCAGCAGTTACTTTGCGGGAGGGCCTGATACGCAGTATTTT.

V is TRBV29-1 and J is TRBJ1-2; 10 bases map to TRBD1. Germline V gene lookup returns CDR1 SQVTM and CDR2 ANQGSEA. CDR3 length equals 13 residues. V lost 6 bases to trimming and J lost 4 bases; unmatched junction nucleotides: 5. The CDR3 nucleotides read TGCAGCGTATCCCGGGACAGGGGCTATGGCTACACCTTC. Protein product: CSVSRDRGYGYTF.

J is TRBJ1-3 and V is TRBV11-2, with D uncertain. V shed 4 bases and J shed 0 bases, with 16 bases lying between them. Germline CDR1 reads SGHAT; CDR2 reads FQNNGV. This CDR3 is 17 amino acids long. The CDR3 DNA reads TGTGCCAGCAGCTCACTGAGGACGGGAAGCTCTGGAAACACCATATATTTT. Translating gives CASSSLRTGSSGNTIYF. The full variable domain, its missing parts supplied by reference TRBV11-2 and TRBJ1-3, is EAGVAQSPRYKIIEKRQSVAFWCNPISGHATLYWYQQILGQGPKLLIQFQNNGVVDDSQLPKDRFSAERLKGVDSTLKIQPAKLEDSAVYLCASSSLRTGSSGNTIYFGEGSWLTVV.

The chain uses TRBV10-3 and TRBJ1-2, with 10 bases aligning to TRBD1. Trimming at V came to 8 bases and at J to 7 bases, leaving 7 bases not matched to a gene. CDR1 ENHRY and CDR2 SYGVKD come from the germline V gene. The CDR3 sequence is 13 residues long. CDR3 in amino acids: CAIGTGAVGGYTF. As DNA, the CDR3 is TGTGCCATCGGGACAGGGGCCGTTGGTGGCTACACCTTC.

The chain employs TRBV10-3 and TRBJ2-6, with a possible D match to TRBD2 (6 bases). CDR1 is ENHRY, CDR2 SYGVKD, per germline. This CDR3 has 16 amino acids. Trimming removed 6 bases from V and 2 bases from J, with 14 bases in between. The CDR3 bases are TGTGCCATCAGCGCCGGGACGGGAGCTGGGGCCAACGTCCTGACTTTC. Translating gives CAISAGTGAGANVLTF.

In nucleotides, the CDR3 is TGTGCCAGCAGCTTTCCCGGGAACAATGAGCAGTTCTTC. Protein: CASSFPGNNEQFF. The V and J genes are TRBV7-2 and TRBJ2-1; maybe TRBD2 (5 bases). The V gene's germline CDR1 is SGHTA and CDR2 FQGNSA. CDR3 size: 13 residues. V lost 3 bases to trimming and J lost 5 bases, with 8 bases between them.

The chain combines TRBV24-1 with TRBJ1-1, with D unclear. The germline V gene encodes CDR1 KGHDR and CDR2 SFDVKD. V lost 3 bases to trimming and J lost 0 bases, with 13 bases between them. There are 16 residues in the CDR3. Here the CDR3 reads CATSDPDNAMNTEAFF. The CDR3 DNA follows: TGTGCCACCAGTGATCCTGACAATGCTATGAACACTGAAGCTTTCTTT.

The V and J genes are TRBV21-1 and TRBJ2-2; TRBD1, the table's D call, lacks a check against the DNA. TRBV21-1 is an annotated pseudogene. The CDR3 contains 19 residues. The CDR3 loop is CASSKALGTGTGGAGELFF. The CDR3 region has the DNA TGTGCCAGCAGCAAAGCGCTGGGGACCGGGACAGGAGGGGCCGGGGAGCTGTTTTTT.

This rearrangement joins TRBV5-4 to TRBJ2-7, with D possibly matching TRBD2 (6 bases). The CDR3 covers 13 residues. CDR1 and CDR2 from the germline V gene are SGHNT and YYREEE (reference sequence). Trimming shortened V by 4 bases and J by 7 bases, and 15 bases separated the two germline ends. The CDR3 loop reads CASSPAGTGEQYF. In DNA, the CDR3 is TGTGCCAGCAGCCCCGCGGGGACGGGGGAGCAGTACTTC.